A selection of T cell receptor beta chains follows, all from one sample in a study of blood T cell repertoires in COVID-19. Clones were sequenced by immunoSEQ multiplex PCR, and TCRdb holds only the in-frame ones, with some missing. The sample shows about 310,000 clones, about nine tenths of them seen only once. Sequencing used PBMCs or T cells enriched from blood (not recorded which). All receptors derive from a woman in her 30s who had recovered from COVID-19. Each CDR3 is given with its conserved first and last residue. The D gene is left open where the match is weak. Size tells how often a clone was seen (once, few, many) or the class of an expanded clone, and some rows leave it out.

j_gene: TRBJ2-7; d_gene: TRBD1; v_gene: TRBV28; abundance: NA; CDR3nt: TGTGCCAGCAGGGGACAGGGAAGCTCCTACGAGCAGTACTTC; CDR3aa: CASRGQGSSYEQYF
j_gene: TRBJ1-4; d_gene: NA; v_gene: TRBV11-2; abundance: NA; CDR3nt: TGTGCCAGCAGTAGAATGGACTCCCGGGTTTTGGGTAATGAAAAACTGTTTTTT; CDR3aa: CASSRMDSRVLGNEKLFF
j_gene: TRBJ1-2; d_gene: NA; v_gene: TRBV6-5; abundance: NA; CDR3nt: TGTGCCAGCAGTCCAGGGTTTGTGTACTATGGCTACACCTTC; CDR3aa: CASSPGFVYYGYTF
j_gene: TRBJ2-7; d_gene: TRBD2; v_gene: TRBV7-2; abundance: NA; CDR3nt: TGTGCCAGCAGCTTAGACGGGACTAGCGGTACCTACGAGCAGTACTTC; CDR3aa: CASSLDGTSGTYEQYF
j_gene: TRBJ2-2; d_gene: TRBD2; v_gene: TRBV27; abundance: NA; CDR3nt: TGTGCCAGCAGTTTAAGGGTAGCGGGAGGAACCGGGGAGCTGTTTTTT; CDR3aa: CASSLRVAGGTGELFF
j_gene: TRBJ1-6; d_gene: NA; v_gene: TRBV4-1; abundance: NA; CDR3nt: TGCGCCAGCAGCCAAGAGCCCCAGACAGAGCTATTCTATAATTCACCCCTCCACTTT; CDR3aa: CASSQEPQTELFYNSPLHF
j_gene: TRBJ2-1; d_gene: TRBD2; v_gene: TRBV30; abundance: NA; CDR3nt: TGTGCCTGGAGTACCCGGGGGGAGGGGCCAAATGAGCAGTTCTTC; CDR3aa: CAWSTRGEGPNEQFF
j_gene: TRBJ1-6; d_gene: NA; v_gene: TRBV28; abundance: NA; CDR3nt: TGTGCCAGCAGTCCGTCGAGGGCAGGGGTTAATTCACCCCTCCACTTT; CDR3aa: CASSPSRAGVNSPLHF
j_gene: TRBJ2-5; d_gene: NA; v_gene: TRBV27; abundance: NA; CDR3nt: TGTGCCAGCAGTTGGACCGGGAGAGACGAGACCCAGTACTTC; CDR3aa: CASSWTGRDETQYF
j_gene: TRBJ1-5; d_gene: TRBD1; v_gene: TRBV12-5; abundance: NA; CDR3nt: TGTGCTAGTGGCCAAGGACAGGGGGAAGGGCCCCAGCATTTT; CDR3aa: CASGQGQGEGPQHF
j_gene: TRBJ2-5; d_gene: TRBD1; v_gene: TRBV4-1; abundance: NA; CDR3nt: TGCGCCAGCAGCCAAGTTGGTATGGCAAGGGGGCCAGAGACCCAGTACTTC; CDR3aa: CASSQVGMARGPETQYF
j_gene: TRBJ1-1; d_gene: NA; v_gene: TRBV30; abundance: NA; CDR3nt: TGTGCCTGCGGGACAAACACTGAAGCTTTCTTT; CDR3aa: CACGTNTEAFF
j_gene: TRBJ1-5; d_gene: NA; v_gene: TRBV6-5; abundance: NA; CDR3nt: TGTGCCAGCAGTTGGACAGGCAATCAGCCCCAGCATTTT; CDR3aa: CASSWTGNQPQHF
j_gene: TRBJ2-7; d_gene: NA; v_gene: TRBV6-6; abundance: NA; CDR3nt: TGTGCCAGCAGTTCCTCTGGGTGGAGATCAGCCTACGAGCAGTACTTC; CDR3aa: CASSSSGWRSAYEQYF
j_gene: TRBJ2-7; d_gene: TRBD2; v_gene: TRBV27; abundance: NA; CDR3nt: TGTGCCAGCAGTTCCGGGACTAGCGCATACGAGCAGTACTTC; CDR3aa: CASSSGTSAYEQYF
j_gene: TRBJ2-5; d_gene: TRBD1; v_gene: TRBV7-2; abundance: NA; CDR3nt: TGTGCCAGCAGCCCCCGACAGGGTTTGGAGACCCAGTACTTC; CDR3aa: CASSPRQGLETQYF
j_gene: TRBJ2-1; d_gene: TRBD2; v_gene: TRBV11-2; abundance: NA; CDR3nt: TGTGCCAGCAGCCCCGCGGGGGATGAGCAGTTCTTC; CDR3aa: CASSPAGDEQFF
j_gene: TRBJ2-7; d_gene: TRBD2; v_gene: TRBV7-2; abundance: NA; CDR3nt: TGTGCCAGCAGCACGGGGGGGACTCATGCCTCCTACGAGCAGTACTTC; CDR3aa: CASSTGGTHASYEQYF
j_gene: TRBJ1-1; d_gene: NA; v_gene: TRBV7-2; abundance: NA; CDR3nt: TGTGCCAGCAGCCCCCCGGGGGAGAACACTGAAGCTTTCTTT; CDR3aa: CASSPPGENTEAFF
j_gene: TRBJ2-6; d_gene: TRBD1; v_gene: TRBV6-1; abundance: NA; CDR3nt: TGTGCCAGCAGTGAACTGATCGGGACAGGTGGCATGTGGTGGGCCAACGTCCTGACTTTC; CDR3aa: CASSELIGTGGMWWANVLTF
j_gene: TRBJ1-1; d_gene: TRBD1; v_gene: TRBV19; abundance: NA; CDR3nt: TGTGCCAGTAGTACTTGGGACAGGTTGACGGGGACTGAAGCTTTCTTT; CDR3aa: CASSTWDRLTGTEAFF
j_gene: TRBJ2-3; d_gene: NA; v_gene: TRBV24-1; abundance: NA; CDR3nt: TGTGCCACCAGTTCCGGAGCCCTTAATACGCAGTATTTT; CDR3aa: CATSSGALNTQYF
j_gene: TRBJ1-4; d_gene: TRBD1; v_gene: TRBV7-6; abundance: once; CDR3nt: TGTGCCAGCAGCCCAGCACAGGGGGCGACTAATGAAAAACTGTTTTTT; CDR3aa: CASSPAQGATNEKLFF
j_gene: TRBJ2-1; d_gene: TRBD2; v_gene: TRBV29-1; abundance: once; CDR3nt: TGCAGCGTCCAGCGGGGCCAATACAATGAGCAGTTCTTC; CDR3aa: CSVQRGQYNEQFF
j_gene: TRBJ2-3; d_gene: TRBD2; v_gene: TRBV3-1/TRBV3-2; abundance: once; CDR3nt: TGTGCCAGCAGCCAAGCGCTAGCGGGATTTTCAGATACGCAGTATTTT; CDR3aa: CASSQALAGFSDTQYF
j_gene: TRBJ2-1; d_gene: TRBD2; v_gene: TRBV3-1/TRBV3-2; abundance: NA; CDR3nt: TGTGCCAGCAGCCAGGGCGCACTTAGCGGGAGCTCCTACAATGAGCAGTTCTTC; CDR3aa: CASSQGALSGSSYNEQFF
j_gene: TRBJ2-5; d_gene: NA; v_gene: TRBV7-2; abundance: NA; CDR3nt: TGTGCCAGCAGCCCCATCCCAGGGCCTAAATCCCTATACCAAGAGACCCAGTACTTC; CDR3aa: CASSPIPGPKSLYQETQYF
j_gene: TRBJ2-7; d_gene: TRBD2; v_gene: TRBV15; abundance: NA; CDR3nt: TGTGCCACCAGCAGGGGACTAGCGGGAAATGAGCAGTACTTC; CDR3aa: CATSRGLAGNEQYF
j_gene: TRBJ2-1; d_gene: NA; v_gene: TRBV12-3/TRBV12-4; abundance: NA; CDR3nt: TGTGCCAGCAGTTTTTTAAGGGACACCAGAATCTTC; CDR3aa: CASSFLRDTRIF
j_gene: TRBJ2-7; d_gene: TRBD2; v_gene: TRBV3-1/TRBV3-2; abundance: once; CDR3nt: TGTGCCAGCAGCCAAGACGAAGCGGGAGGGTACGAGCAGTACTTC; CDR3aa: CASSQDEAGGYEQYF
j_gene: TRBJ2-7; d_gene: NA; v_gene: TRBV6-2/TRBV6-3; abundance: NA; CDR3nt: TGTGCCAGCAGTTTGTATTTGCAGGGGACCTACGAGCAGTACTTC; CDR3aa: CASSLYLQGTYEQYF
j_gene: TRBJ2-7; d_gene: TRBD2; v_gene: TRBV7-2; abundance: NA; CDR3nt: TGTGCCAGCTCCATCCCGGGACTAGTCTACGAGCAGTACTTC; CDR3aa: CASSIPGLVYEQYF
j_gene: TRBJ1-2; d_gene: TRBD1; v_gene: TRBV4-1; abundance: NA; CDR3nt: TGCGCCAGCAGCCTCATTCCAGGACAGGTTGACTATGGCTACACCTTC; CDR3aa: CASSLIPGQVDYGYTF
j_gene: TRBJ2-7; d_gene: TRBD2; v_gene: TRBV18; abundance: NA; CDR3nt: TGTGCCAGCTCACCAGGACTAGCGGGAAGAGAGCAGTACTTC; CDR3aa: CASSPGLAGREQYF
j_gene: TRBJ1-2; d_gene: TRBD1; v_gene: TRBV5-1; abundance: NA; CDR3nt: TGCGCCAGCAGCAAAATTACAGGGGCGTCTAACTATGGCTACACCTTC; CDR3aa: CASSKITGASNYGYTF
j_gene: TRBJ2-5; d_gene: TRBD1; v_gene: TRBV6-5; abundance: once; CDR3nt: TGTGCCAGCACCTACAGGGGAGAAGAGACCCAGTACTTC; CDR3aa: CASTYRGEETQYF
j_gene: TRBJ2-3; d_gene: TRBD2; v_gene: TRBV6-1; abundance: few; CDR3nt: TGTGCCAGCAGCGAACTAGCGGGGACTTCTACCCTAGATACGCAGTATTTT; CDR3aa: CASSELAGTSTLDTQYF
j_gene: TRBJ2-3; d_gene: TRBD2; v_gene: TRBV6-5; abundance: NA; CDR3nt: TGTGCCAGCAGTTACGGTCCGGGAGGTTACGATACGCAGTATTTT; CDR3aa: CASSYGPGGYDTQYF
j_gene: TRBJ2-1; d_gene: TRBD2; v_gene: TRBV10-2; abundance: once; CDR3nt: TGCGCCAGCAGTGACGGGACTAGCGGGAGGGGCAATGAGCAGTTCTTC; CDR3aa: CASSDGTSGRGNEQFF
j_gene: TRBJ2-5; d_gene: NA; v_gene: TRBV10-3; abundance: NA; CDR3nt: TGTGCCATCAGTGTGACGGTCCGGGGAGAGACCCAGTACTTC; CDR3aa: CAISVTVRGETQYF
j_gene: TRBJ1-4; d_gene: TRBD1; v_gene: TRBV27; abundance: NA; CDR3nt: TGTGCCAGCCGAACTCTCCCGGGACAGGCGGAAAAACTGTTTTTT; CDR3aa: CASRTLPGQAEKLFF
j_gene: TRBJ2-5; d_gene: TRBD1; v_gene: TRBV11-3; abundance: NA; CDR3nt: TGTGCCAGCAGCTCATCTACCGAGGACAGGACACAAGAGACCCAGTACTTC; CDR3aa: CASSSSTEDRTQETQYF
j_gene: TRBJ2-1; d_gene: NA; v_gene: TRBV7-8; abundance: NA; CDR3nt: TGTGCCAGCAGCACTTCCCCGCGCTTTCGGGATGAGCAGTTCTTC; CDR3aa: CASSTSPRFRDEQFF
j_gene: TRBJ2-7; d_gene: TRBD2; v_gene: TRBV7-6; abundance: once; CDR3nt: TGTGCCAGCAGCTTAACTAGCGGGACCTCCTACGAGCAGTACTTC; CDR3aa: CASSLTSGTSYEQYF
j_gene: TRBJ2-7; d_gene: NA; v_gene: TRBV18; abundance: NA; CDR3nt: TGTGCCAGCTCACCACGGGCGGGGGCCTTGAGTACCTACGAGCAGTACTTC; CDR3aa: CASSPRAGALSTYEQYF
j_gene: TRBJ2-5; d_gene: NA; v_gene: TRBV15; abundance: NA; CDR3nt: TGTGCCACCAGCAGAGCGAGAGGAGAGACCCAGTACTTC; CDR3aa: CATSRARGETQYF
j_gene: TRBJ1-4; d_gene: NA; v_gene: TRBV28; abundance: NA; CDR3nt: TGTGCCAGCAGTTCTAGGGGTACTAATGAAAAACTGTTTTTT; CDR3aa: CASSSRGTNEKLFF
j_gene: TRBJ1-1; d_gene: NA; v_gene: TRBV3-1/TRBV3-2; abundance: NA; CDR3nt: TGTGCCAGCAGCCAAAGCAGGGCAGGGGTCGAAGCTTTCTTT; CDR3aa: CASSQSRAGVEAFF